This TCR beta chain was recorded in a study of blood T cells in healthy people across ages. Background on the study: The capture of about one barcoded beta molecule per two T cells was achieved by template switching. The study, taken as a whole, reports: Both naive CD4+ cell counts and diversity were greater in long-lived donors than in aged donors. Unsorted PBMCs prevented conclusive naive versus antigen-experienced comparison. The fall in TCR beta diversity per million T cells was roughly linear with age.

Combining a sample-barcoded 5' primer with a J-beta primer mix, a second PCR ran for roughly 7 to 11 cycles. Each CDR3 protein gets one entry after TCRdb re-called the 5' RACE reads with MiXCR. The data show under 2 million distinct CDR3 sequences, 30% to 40% seen once. Germline V gene lookup returns CDR1 SGHVS and CDR2 FQNEAQ. This CDR3 is 17 amino acids long. V lost 3 bases, J lost 0 bases, and 7 bases stayed unmatched. A word on this clonotype: Its antigen is still unknown.

This receptor was identified in a woman aged 25 to 39 in good health. The chain carries TRBV7-8 and TRBJ2-1; 8 positions agree with TRBD2. The sample taken for sequencing was blood. The CDR3 sequence is CASSFARGGASYNEQFF. The CDR3 nucleotides read TGTGCCAGCAGCTTCGCTCGGGGGGGGGCCTCCTACAATGAGCAGTTCTTC. Using reference TRBV7-8 and TRBJ2-1 for the parts outside the CDR3, the full variable domain is GAGVSQSPRYKVAKRGQDVALRCDPISGHVSLFWYQQALGQGPEFLTYFQNEAQLDKSGLPSDRFFAERPEGSVSTLKIQRTQQEDSAVYLCASSFARGGASYNEQFFGPGTRLTVL.